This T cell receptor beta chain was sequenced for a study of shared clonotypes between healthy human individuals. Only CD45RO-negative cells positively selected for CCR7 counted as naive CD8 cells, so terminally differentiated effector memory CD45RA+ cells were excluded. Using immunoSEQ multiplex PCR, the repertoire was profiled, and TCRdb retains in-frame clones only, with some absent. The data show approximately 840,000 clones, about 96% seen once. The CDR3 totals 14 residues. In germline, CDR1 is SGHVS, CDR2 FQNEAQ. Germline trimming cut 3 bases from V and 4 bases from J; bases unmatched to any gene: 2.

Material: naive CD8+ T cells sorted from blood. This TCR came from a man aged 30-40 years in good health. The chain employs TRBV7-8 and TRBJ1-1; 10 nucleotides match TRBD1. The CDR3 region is CASSLGQGITEAFF. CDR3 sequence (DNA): TGTGCCAGCAGCTTGGGACAGGGGATCACTGAAGCTTTCTTT.